In this sample, the clone carrying this TCR beta chain turned up a few times. Its antigen is still unknown. This specimen comes from a study of beta chain features in type 1 diabetes. Study-level findings and limits: In every one of the four CD4+ subsets, TCRB CDR3s were moderately but significantly shorter in Type 1 diabetes patients. In cDNA sequencing, cells with high TCR expression could be over-represented. In these data, an HLA type influence on TCRB rearrangement remained unresolved.

This CDR3 is 14 amino acids long. V gave up 1 base and J gave up 2 bases; unmatched junction bases: 1. Germline CDR1 reads SEHNR; CDR2 reads FQNEAQ (reference sequence). Expressed TCRB transcripts were sequenced because the entire RNA isolate underwent reverse transcription. An average of about 3.57 million reads was obtained for naive, central memory and regulatory T cell samples. TCRdb's table, derived via immunoSEQ multiplex PCR, lists solely in-frame clones and lacks some. The sample contains 150,000 to 200,000 clones, approximately 10% of which appear only once. Over 95% purity was reached by all sorted populations.

Material for sequencing was central memory CD4+ T cells from blood. The TCR sequence derives from a woman between 25 and 40 years old with type 1 diabetes. This rearrangement joins TRBV7-9 to TRBJ2-7; 8 bases match TRBD1. CDR3 region: CASSLGTGTYEQYF. As DNA, the CDR3 is TGTGCCAGCAGCTTAGGGACAGGGACCTACGAGCAGTACTTC.